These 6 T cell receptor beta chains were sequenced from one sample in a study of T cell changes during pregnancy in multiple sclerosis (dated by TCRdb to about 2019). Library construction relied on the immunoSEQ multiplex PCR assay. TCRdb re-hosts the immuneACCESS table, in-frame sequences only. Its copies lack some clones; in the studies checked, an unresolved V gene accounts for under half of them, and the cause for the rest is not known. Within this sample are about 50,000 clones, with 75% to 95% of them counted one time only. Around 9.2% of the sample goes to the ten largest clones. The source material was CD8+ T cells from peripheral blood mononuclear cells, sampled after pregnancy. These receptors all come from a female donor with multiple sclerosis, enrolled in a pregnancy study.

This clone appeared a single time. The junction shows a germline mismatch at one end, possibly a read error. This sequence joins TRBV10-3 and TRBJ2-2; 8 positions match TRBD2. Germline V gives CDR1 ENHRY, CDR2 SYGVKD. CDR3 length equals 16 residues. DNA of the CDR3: TGTGCCATCAGTGTGGCGGGGGGCTCGAAAACCGGGGAGCTGTTTTTT. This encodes CAISVAGGSKTGELFF.

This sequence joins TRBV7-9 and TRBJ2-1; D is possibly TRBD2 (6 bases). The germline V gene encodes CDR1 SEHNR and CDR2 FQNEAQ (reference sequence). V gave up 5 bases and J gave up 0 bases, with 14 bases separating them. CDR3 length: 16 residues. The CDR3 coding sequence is TGTGCCAGCAGCCCAGTAGCGGAGAGCTCCTACAATGAGCAGTTCTTC. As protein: CASSPVAESSYNEQFF.

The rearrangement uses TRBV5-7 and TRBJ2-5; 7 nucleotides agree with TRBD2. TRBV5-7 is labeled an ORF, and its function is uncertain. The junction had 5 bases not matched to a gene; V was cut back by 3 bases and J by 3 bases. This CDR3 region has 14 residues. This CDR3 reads CASSSSGVEETQYF. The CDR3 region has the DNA TGTGCCAGCAGCTCAAGCGGGGTTGAAGAGACCCAGTACTTC.

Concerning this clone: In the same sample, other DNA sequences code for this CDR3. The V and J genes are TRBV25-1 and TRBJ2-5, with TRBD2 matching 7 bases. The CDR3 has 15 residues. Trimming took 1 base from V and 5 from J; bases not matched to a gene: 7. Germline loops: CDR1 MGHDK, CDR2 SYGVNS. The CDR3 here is CASSELSSGQETQYF. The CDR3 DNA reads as TGTGCCAGCAGTGAATTATCTAGCGGCCAGGAGACCCAGTACTTC.

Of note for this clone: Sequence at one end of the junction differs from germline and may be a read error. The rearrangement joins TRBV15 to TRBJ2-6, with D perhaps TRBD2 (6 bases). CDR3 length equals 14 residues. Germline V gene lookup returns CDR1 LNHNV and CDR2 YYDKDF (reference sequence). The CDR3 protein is CATSRSWGDNVLTF. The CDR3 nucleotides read TGTGCCACCAGCAGATCATGGGGGGACAACGTCCTGACTTTC.

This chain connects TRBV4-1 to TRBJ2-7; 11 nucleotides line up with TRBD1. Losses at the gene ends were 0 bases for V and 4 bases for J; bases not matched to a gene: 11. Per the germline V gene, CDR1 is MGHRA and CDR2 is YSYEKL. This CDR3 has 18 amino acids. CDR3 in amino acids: CASSQENLRTGGRYEQYF. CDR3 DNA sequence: TGCGCCAGCAGCCAAGAGAATTTGAGGACAGGGGGCAGGTACGAGCAGTACTTC.